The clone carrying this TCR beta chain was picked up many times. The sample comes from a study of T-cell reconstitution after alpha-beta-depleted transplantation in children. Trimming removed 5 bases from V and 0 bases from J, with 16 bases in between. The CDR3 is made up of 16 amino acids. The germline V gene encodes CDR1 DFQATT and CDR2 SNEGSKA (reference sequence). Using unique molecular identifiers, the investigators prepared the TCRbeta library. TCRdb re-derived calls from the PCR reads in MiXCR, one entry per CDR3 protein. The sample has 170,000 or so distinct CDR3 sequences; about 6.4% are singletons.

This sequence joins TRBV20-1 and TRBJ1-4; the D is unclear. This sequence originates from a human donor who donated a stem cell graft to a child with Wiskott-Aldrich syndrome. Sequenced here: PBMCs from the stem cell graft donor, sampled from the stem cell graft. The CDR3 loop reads CSAPTRHLATNEKLFF. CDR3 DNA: TGCAGTGCTCCAACACGGCACCTTGCAACTAATGAAAAACTGTTTTTT.